Each of the 8 T cell receptor beta chains below was sequenced from the same sample in a study of Graves' ophthalmopathy and Graves' hyperthyroidism. Beta-chain TCR CDR3 regions were amplified from RNA transcripts. A first-round RT-PCR used HTBI primers, followed by a second-round multiplex PCR. TCRdb reanalysed the multiplex PCR reads using MiXCR and keeps one entry per CDR3 protein. The sample comprises hundreds of thousands of distinct CDR3 sequences, 35% to 50% of which are singletons, and about 3.3% rests with the top ten. Input material: peripheral blood. These receptor sequences come from an adult man with Graves' ophthalmopathy.

The chain links TRBV6-5 to TRBJ1-3; the D is unclear. V lost 3 bases, J lost 0 bases, and 18 bases lay in between. CDR3 length: 18 residues. Germline loops: CDR1 MNHEY, CDR2 SVGAGI. CDR3 sequence: CASSYRLGSSPSGNTIYF. The DNA of the CDR3 is TGTGCCAGCAGTTATCGCCTTGGCAGCTCACCCTCTGGAAACACCATATATTTT.

This clonotype showed up just once. This chain joins TRBV24-1 and TRBJ2-6, with 12 positions matching TRBD1. The CDR3 consists of 17 residues. V was clipped by 5 bases and J by 0 bases; unmatched bases: 1. The germline V gene has CDR1 KGHDR and CDR2 SFDVKD. The CDR3 DNA sequence: TGTGCCACCAGTGGGGACAGGGGGCACTCTGGGGCCAACGTCCTGACTTTC. It codes for CATSGDRGHSGANVLTF.

This clonotype was recorded once. One base away lies a much larger clone, so this may be a sequencing read error. The chain carries TRBV5-1 and TRBJ2-6; no reliable D call. Trimming pared 3 bases from V and 2 bases from J, leaving 12 bases between. In germline, CDR1 is SGHRS, CDR2 YFSETQ. CDR3 length: 16 amino acids. CDR3 protein: CASSSSPVAGANVLTF. The DNA of the CDR3 is TGCGCCAGCAGCTCAAGTCCGGTAGCTGGGGCCAACGTCCTGACTTTC.

This clonotype was picked up many times. This chain links TRBV20-1 with TRBJ2-5; 7 nucleotides match TRBD2. The trim removed 6 bases at V and 4 bases at J, leaving 11 bases unmatched. CDR3 length equals 14 residues. CDR1 is DFQATT and CDR2 is SNEGSKA in the germline V gene (reference sequence). CDR3 loop: CSAAPLAPRETQYF. CDR3 DNA sequence: TGCAGTGCCGCTCCACTAGCGCCCCGAGAGACCCAGTACTTC.

J is TRBJ1-4 and V is TRBV29-1; D might be TRBD1 (6 bases). Germline assignment: CDR1 SQVTM and CDR2 ANQGSEA. This CDR3 has 14 amino acids. V lost 5 bases and J 6 bases, leaving 16 bases between the germline ends. The CDR3 DNA follows: TGCAGCGTTTACACTAGCGGGGGCGATGAAAAACTGTTTTTT. Translation: CSVYTSGGDEKLFF. The full variable domain, in which reference TRBV29-1 and TRBJ1-4 provide the parts outside the CDR3, is SAVISQKPSRDICQRGTSLTIQCQVDSQVTMMFWYRQQPGQSLTLIATANQGSEATYESGFVIDKFPISRPNLTFSTLTVSNMSPEDSSIYLCSVYTSGGDEKLFFGSGTQLSVL.

This clonotype came up a few times. The chain is built from TRBV7-3 and TRBJ2-7, with D maybe TRBD1 (5 bases). The CDR3 has 15 amino acids. Germline values: CDR1 SGHTA, CDR2 FQGTGA. V was cut by 0 bases and J by 5 bases, with 14 bases left in between. The CDR3 spells CASSLTGQGNHEQYF. The CDR3 bases are TGTGCCAGCAGCTTAACCGGCCAGGGTAACCACGAGCAGTACTTC.

This clonotype came up a few times. CDR3 coding DNA: TGTGCCAGCAGCTTAGGCGTCCAAAGCACAGATACGCAGTATTTT. Protein product: CASSLGVQSTDTQYF. The rearrangement joins TRBV7-8 to TRBJ2-3; no reliable D call. V shed 1 base and J shed 0 bases, with 8 bases lying between them. CDR1 and CDR2 from the germline V gene are SGHVS and FQNEAQ. CDR3 length equals 15 residues.

This chain joins TRBV20-1 and TRBJ2-5, with no clear D. The V gene lost 7 bases and the J gene lost 5 bases, with 8 bases spanning the gap. The germline V gene encodes CDR1 DFQATT and CDR2 SNEGSKA (reference sequence). CDR3 length: 10 amino acids. CDR3: CSGSHETQYF. Here the CDR3 DNA reads TGCAGTGGTAGCCACGAGACCCAGTACTTC.